This T cell receptor beta chain was found in a study of blood T cell repertoires in COVID-19. At the level of the study: Donors in the United States, Italy and Spain gave samples during acute or convalescent COVID-19. From T cells, B-cell-depleted T cells, or PBMCs came the material, which was cDNA or gDNA.

Participant ages covered about 18 to 90 years across 20 to 25 US areas. Cohort placement rested on clinical history that participants reported themselves. CDR3 size: 17 residues. CDR1 and CDR2 (germline): LGHDT, YNNKEL (reference sequence). The J segment lost 5 bases and the V segment lost 4 bases, leaving 6 bases of the junction unmatched. This clone has only a few counts. Profiling relied on immunoSEQ multiplex PCR, and the TCRdb table lists in-frame clones only, not all of them. The sample holds around 140,000 clones; roughly four fifths are singletons and the top ten take around 3.2%. The sequence came from a woman aged 45-60 years with acute COVID-19. The chain has TRBV3-1 (or the pseudogene TRBV3-2) and TRBJ2-2, with TRBD2 identical over 14 bases. The sample was PBMCs or T cells enriched from blood (not recorded which). CDR3 loop: CASSPGLAGAGTGELFF. The CDR3 coding sequence is TGTGCCAGCAGCCCGGGACTAGCGGGAGCGGGGACCGGGGAGCTGTTTTTT.